This is a list of T cell receptor beta chains from one sample in a study of cytomegalovirus exposure and HLA in healthy donors. Sequencing used immunoSEQ multiplex PCR; TCRdb keeps in-frame clones, though not all of them. The sample includes roughly 110,000 clones, about three quarters of them seen just once. Sequenced: PBMCs. The receptor set was obtained from a woman aged 40 to 49 in good health and CMV-seropositive. Both conserved end residues are part of each CDR3. The order of the fields is J gene, V gene, D gene, clone size, CDR3 DNA, CDR3 protein. The D gene is left open where the match is weak. The size entry is marked missing in some rows and otherwise reads once, few, many or a size class.

TRBJ1-5,TRBV5-1,-,once,TGCGCCAGCAGCTTGGGAACAGAAAATCAGCCCCAGCATTTT,CASSLGTENQPQHF
TRBJ1-6,TRBV14,-,-,TGTGCCAGCAGCCGTCCGGGAGGTTCACCCCTCCACTTT,CASSRPGGSPLHF
TRBJ2-4,TRBV5-4,-,-,TGTGCCAGCAGCTTGGCAGGTACGGCCAAAAACATTCAGTACTTC,CASSLAGTAKNIQYF
TRBJ1-3,TRBV4-1,-,-,TGCGCCAGCAGCCGACGTCCAGGGGTCTATGGAAACACCATATATTTT,CASSRRPGVYGNTIYF
TRBJ1-2,TRBV13,TRBD1,-,TGTGCCAGCAGTTACCAGGGGGAACTAAACTATGGCTACACCTTC,CASSYQGELNYGYTF
TRBJ2-2,TRBV6-1,-,once,TGTGCCAGCAGCGAAAAAGGGGTATTTACGACCGGGGAGCTGTTTTTT,CASSEKGVFTTGELFF
TRBJ2-2,TRBV2,TRBD1,-,TGTGCCAGCAGTGTTCATAACAGGGGGCGGGCTGCAGCGGAAAACACCGGGGAGCTGTTTTTT,CASSVHNRGRAAAENTGELFF
TRBJ1-5,TRBV7-2,-,-,TGTGCCAGCAGCTTAGCGGGCAGGCGAAATCAGCCCCAGCATTTT,CASSLAGRRNQPQHF
TRBJ2-2,TRBV2,-,-,TGTGCCAGCAGTGAACAAACTACCGGGGAGCTGTTTTTT,CASSEQTTGELFF
TRBJ2-3,TRBV6-1,TRBD2,-,TGTGCCAGTGTCGCGTCTAGCGGTAATACGCAGTATTTT,CASVASSGNTQYF
TRBJ1-1,TRBV30,-,-,TGTGCCTGGACAGGTGGAACCAACCGGAACACTGAAGCTTTCTTT,CAWTGGTNRNTEAFF